This T cell receptor (beta chain) comes out of a study of blood T cell repertoires in COVID-19. The wider study: PBMCs, B-cell-depleted T cells, or T cells were the source of the cDNA or gDNA that made up the material.

How the authors handled the data: Nucleated cell counts were estimated from reference gene primer amplification. Sequencing used immunoSEQ multiplex PCR; TCRdb keeps in-frame clones, though not all of them. V and J calls and clone size follow that table, whereas D and trimming were derived from the DNA. This table has hundreds of thousands of clones, around nine tenths appearing once. Sequenced input: peripheral blood. This clonotype was sampled from a man aged 18 to 30 with active or convalescent COVID-19.

In DNA form, the CDR3 reads TGTGCCAGCAGCCAAGTGGACAGGGGGCTTGGCTACACCTTC. It is translated as CASSQVDRGLGYTF. This chain uses TRBV4-2 with TRBJ1-2, with TRBD1 matching over 11 bases. After removal of 1 base from V and 7 bases from J, the junction contained 2 bases not matched to a gene. The V gene's germline CDR1 is LGHNA and CDR2 YNFKEQ. This CDR3 is built from 14 residues.